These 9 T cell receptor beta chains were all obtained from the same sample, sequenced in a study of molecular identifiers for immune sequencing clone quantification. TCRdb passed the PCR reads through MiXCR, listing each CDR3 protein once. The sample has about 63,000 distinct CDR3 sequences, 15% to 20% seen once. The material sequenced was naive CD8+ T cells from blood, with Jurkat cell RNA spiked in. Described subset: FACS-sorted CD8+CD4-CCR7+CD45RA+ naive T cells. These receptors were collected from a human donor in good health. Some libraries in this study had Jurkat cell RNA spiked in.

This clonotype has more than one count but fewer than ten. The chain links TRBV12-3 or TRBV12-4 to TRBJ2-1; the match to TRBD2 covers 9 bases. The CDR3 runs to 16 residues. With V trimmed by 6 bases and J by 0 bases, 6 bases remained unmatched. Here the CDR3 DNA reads TGTGCCAGCAGCGCCCGACTAGCGGCCTCCTACAATGAGCAGTTCTTC. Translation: CASSARLAASYNEQFF.

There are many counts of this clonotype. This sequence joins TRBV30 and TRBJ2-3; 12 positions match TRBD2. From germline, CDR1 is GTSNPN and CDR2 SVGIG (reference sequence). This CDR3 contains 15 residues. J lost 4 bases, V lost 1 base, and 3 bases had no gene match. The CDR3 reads CAWSGLAGEPDTQYF. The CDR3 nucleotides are TGTGCCTGGAGTGGACTAGCGGGAGAACCAGATACGCAGTATTTT. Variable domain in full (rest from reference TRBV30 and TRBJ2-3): SQTIHQWPATLVQPVGSPLSLECTVEGTSNPNLYWYRQAAGRGLQLLFYSVGIGQISSEVPQNLSASRPQDRQFILSSKKLLLSDSGFYLCAWSGLAGEPDTQYFGPGTRLTVL.

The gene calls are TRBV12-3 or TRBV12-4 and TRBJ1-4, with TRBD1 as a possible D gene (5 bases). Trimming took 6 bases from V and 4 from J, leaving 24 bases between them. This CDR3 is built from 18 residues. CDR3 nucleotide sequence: TGTGCCAGCAGCCCGGTTGGGACGACTGGGCGGGTTAATGAAAAACTGTTTTTT. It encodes CASSPVGTTGRVNEKLFF.

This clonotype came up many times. The CDR3 loop reads CASSQGSPGNQPQHF. The CDR3 nucleotides are TGCGCCAGCAGCCAAGGGTCCCCGGGAAATCAGCCCCAGCATTTT. The J gene is TRBJ1-5, the V gene TRBV4-1; no reliable D call. V was shortened by 1 base and J by 4 bases, with 11 bases between the two germline ends. Germline V lookup: CDR1 MGHRA, CDR2 YSYEKL. The CDR3 consists of 15 residues.

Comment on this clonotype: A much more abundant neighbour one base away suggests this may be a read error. The DNA for the CDR3 is TGTGCCTGCAGCATAACAGGGGGCCCTGAAGCTTTCTTT. Protein sequence: CACSITGGPEAFF. This chain connects TRBV6-1 to TRBJ1-1; 9 bases match TRBD1. CDR1 MNHNS and CDR2 SASEGT come from the germline V gene. The CDR3 extends over 13 amino acids.

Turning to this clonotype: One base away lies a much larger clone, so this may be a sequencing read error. CDR3 nucleotides: TGTGCCAGCAGCTTATTGTTGGGCCAGAACACTGAAGTTTTCTTT. Residues: CASSLLLGQNTEVFF. V usage is TRBV7-2 and J usage is TRBJ1-1; no clear D. The CDR3 runs to 15 residues. Germline V gene lookup returns CDR1 SGHTA and CDR2 FQGNSA. Drawing the rest from reference TRBV7-2 and TRBJ1-1, the complete variable domain is GAGVSQSPSNKVTEKGKDVELRCDPISGHTALYWYRQSLGQGLEFLIYFQGNSAPDKSGLPSDRFSAERTGGSVSTLTIQRTQQEDSAVYLCASSLLLGQNTEVFFGQGTRLTVV.

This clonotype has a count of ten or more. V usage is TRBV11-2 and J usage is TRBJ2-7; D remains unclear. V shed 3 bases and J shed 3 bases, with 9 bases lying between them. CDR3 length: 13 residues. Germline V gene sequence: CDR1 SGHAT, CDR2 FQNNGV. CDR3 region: CASSLPGNYEQYF. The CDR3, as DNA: TGTGCCAGCAGCTTGCCAGGCAACTACGAGCAGTACTTC.

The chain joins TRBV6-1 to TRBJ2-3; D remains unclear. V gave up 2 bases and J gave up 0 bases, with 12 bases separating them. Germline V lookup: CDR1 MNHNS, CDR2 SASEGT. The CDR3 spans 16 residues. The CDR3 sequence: CASSEFRYSSTDTQYF. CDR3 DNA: TGTGCCAGCAGTGAATTCAGGTATTCTAGCACAGATACGCAGTATTTT.

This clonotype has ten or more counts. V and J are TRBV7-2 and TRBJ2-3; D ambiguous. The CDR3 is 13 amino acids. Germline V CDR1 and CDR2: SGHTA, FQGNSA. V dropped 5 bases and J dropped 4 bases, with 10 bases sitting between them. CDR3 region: CASSPSSSDTQYF. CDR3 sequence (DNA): TGTGCCAGCAGCCCAAGTTCTTCAGATACGCAGTATTTT.